This T cell receptor (beta chain) was recovered during a study of blood T cell repertoires in COVID-19. Measured with immunoSEQ multiplex PCR; TCRdb has only the in-frame clones, and not every one. The top ten clones hold roughly 4% of a sample with under 300,000 clones, 65% to 85% of them seen once. CDR1 is SGHTA, CDR2 FQGNSA, per germline. After removal of 8 bases from V and 15 bases from J, the junction contained 13 bases not matched to a gene. This CDR3 has 15 amino acids. The material sequenced was peripheral blood. This sequence joins TRBV7-2 and TRBJ2-1; TRBD2 agrees at 16 bases. The clonotype comes from a woman in her forties with active or convalescent COVID-19. CDR3 coding DNA: TGTGCCAGCGAAGATGGGACTAGCGGGGGGGCCGTTAGGTTCTTC. As protein: CASEDGTSGGAVRFF.